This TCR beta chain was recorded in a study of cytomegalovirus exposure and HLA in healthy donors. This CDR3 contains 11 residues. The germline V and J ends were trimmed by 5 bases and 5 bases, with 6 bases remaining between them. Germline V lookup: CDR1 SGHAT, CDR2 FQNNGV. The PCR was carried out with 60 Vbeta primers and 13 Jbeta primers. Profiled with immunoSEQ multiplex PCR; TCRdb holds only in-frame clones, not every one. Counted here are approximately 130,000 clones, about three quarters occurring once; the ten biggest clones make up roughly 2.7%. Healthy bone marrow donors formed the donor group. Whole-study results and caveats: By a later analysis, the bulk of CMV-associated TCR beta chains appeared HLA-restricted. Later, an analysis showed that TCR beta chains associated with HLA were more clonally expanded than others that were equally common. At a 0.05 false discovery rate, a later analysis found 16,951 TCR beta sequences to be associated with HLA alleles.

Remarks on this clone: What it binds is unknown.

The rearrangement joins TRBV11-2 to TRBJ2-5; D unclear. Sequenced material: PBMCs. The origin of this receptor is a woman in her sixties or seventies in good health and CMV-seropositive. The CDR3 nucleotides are TGTGCCAGCAGCGCCGGGGAGACCCAGTACTTC. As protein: CASSAGETQYF.